Shown below are 9 T cell receptor beta chains from a single sample sequenced in a study of T cell repertoires in cytomegalovirus infection. Each CDR3 protein gets one entry after TCRdb re-called the reads with MiXCR. The data hold about 150,000 distinct CDR3 sequences, with around 20% observed a single time. Sequencing input: PBMCs. These receptors came from a human donor in good health (CMV status not recorded). Some clones in this sample may be carry-over from other donors' samples.

This clonotype was seen more than once but under ten times. This chain links TRBV19 with TRBJ2-1, with 9 bases fitting TRBD1. Losses at the gene ends were 8 bases for V and 4 bases for J; bases not matched to a gene: 9. The CDR3 length is 15 residues. Germline CDR1 is LNHDA and CDR2 is SQIVND (reference sequence). As DNA, the CDR3 is TGTGCCAGTCTGGGGGGACAGGGTCCATACAATGAGCAGTTCTTC. This gives the protein CASLGGQGPYNEQFF.

This clonotype has a count of ten or more. This chain connects TRBV7-8 to TRBJ2-7; 10 bases line up with TRBD1. The CDR3 has 15 amino acids. After removal of 2 bases from V and 4 bases from J, the junction contained 5 bases not matched to a gene. The germline V gene encodes CDR1 SGHVS and CDR2 FQNEAQ. The CDR3 nucleotides are TGTGCCAGCAGCTTAATAGGGACAGGGGATTACGAGCAGTACTTC. Protein: CASSLIGTGDYEQYF. The whole variable domain, remainder taken from reference TRBV7-8 and TRBJ2-7, is GAGVSQSPRYKVAKRGQDVALRCDPISGHVSLFWYQQALGQGPEFLTYFQNEAQLDKSGLPSDRFFAERPEGSVSTLKIQRTQQEDSAVYLCASSLIGTGDYEQYFGPGTRLTVT.

CDR3 loop: CASSPGDRGVTGELFF. Written as DNA, the CDR3 is TGTGCCAGCAGTCCTGGGGACAGGGGTGTCACCGGGGAGCTGTTTTTT. This chain uses TRBV28 with TRBJ2-2; 10 bases agree with TRBD1. V shed 5 bases, J shed 4 bases, and the junction held 7 bases outside the gene matches. The length of the CDR3 is 16 residues. Germline V gene data show CDR1 as MDHEN and CDR2 as SYDVKM.

This clonotype came up a few times. The V and J genes are TRBV6-1 and TRBJ2-5, with D possibly matching TRBD1 (5 bases). The CDR3 consists of 13 residues. Looked up from germline, CDR1 is MNHNS and CDR2 is SASEGT. Trimming pared 8 bases from V and 2 bases from J, leaving 12 bases between. CDR3 loop: CASRMGPQETQYF. The CDR3 DNA sequence: TGTGCCAGCCGAATGGGGCCTCAAGAGACCCAGTACTTC.

The V gene is TRBV9, the J gene TRBJ1-1; a weak D match, TRBD1 (5 bases). V gave up 8 bases and J gave up 5 bases, with 16 bases separating them. The CDR3 loop spans 13 amino acids. The V gene's germline CDR1 is SGDLS and CDR2 YYNGEE. This chain's CDR3 is CASSRDGKTEAFF. The CDR3 DNA follows: TGTGCCAGTAGCCGGGACGGGAAGACTGAAGCTTTCTTT.

The chain carries TRBV6-5 and TRBJ2-1; TRBD2 matches at 10 bases. Germline trimming cut 6 bases from V and 15 bases from J; bases unmatched to any gene: 11. This CDR3 contains 13 residues. The germline V gene has CDR1 MNHEY and CDR2 SVGAGI. The CDR3 nucleotides read TGTGCCAGCAGCGCCGGGACTAGCGAGAGTAGGTTCTTC. Translated: CASSAGTSESRFF.

The V call is TRBV29-1, the J call TRBJ2-7; 7 nucleotides agree with TRBD2. The germline V gene has CDR1 SQVTM and CDR2 ANQGSEA. CDR3 length: 12 amino acids. As DNA, the CDR3 is TGCAGTGTGGGGGAAGCGGGAAGCGAGCAGTACTTC. Its protein product is CSVGEAGSEQYF.

The gene calls are TRBV5-1 and TRBJ2-3; 11 bases align to TRBD2. This CDR3 spans 17 amino acids. Germline CDR1 reads SGHRS; CDR2 reads YFSETQ. Trimming at V came to 1 base and at J to 2 bases, leaving 6 bases not matched to a gene. CDR3: CASSLPLTSGITDTQYF. In nucleotides, the CDR3 is TGCGCCAGCAGCTTGCCCCTGACTAGCGGGATCACAGATACGCAGTATTTT.

The V gene is TRBV2, the J gene TRBJ2-2; maybe TRBD2 (5 bases). V gave up 10 bases and J gave up 2 bases, with 14 bases separating them. The germline V gene encodes CDR1 SNHLY and CDR2 FYNNEI. The CDR3 consists of 14 residues. CDR3 amino acids: CAIRTGFNTGELFF. In nucleotides, the CDR3 is TGTGCCATCAGGACGGGATTCAACACCGGGGAGCTGTTTTTT. The complete variable domain, with remaining parts taken from reference TRBV2 and TRBJ2-2, reads EPEVTQTPSHQVTQMGQEVILRCVPISNHLYFYWYRQILGQKVEFLVSFYNNEISEKSEIFDDQFSVERPDGSNFTLKIRSTKLEDSAMYFCAIRTGFNTGELFFGEGSRLTVL.